Listed below are T cell receptor beta chains from one sample, sequenced in a study of cytomegalovirus exposure and HLA in healthy donors. Assay used: immunoSEQ multiplex PCR; TCRdb lists only in-frame clones, some missing. The table for this sample gives some 76,000 clones. What was sequenced was PBMCs. These receptor sequences come from a man between 35 and 55 years old in good health and CMV-seronegative. Each CDR3 is given with its conserved first and last residue.

>TRBJ2-1|TRBV25-1
CASSESGSSYNEQFF
>TRBJ2-2|TRBV6-1
CASSGQGPGELFF
>TRBJ2-7|TRBV28
CASSSTGPRVTYEQYF
>TRBJ1-6|TRBV30
CAWRTGVLNSPLHF
>TRBJ1-3|TRBV18
CASSQDGRLGNTIYF
>TRBJ2-3|TRBV18
CASSVRPGGPDTQYF
>TRBJ2-7|TRBV21-1
CASSKVGQASYEQYF
>TRBJ2-3|TRBV7-2
CASSLRDLAGTDTQYF
>TRBJ1-2|TRBV10-3
CAISGGVTGYGYTF
>TRBJ1-2|TRBV7-2
CASSLDLIRTAYGYTF
>TRBJ1-5|TRBV30
CAWSSGTGNQPQHF
>TRBJ1-1|TRBV28
CASRVGDRGAAEAFF
>TRBJ2-7|TRBV19
CATTKAGVVGTHEQYF
>TRBJ2-2|TRBV6-4
CASSETSGRVTGELFF
>TRBJ2-7|TRBV2
CASSVGDSSYEQYF
>TRBJ2-1|TRBV4-2
CASSQGGSGGPDNEQFF
>TRBJ2-1|TRBV9
CASSVAGGSGYNEQFF
>TRBJ2-7|TRBV27
CASSLGGTGGSYEQYF
>TRBJ1-2|TRBV19
CASGQGINYGYTF
>TRBJ2-3|TRBV5-4
CASRSGLAAADTQYF
>TRBJ2-2|TRBV15
CATSARQGDTGELFF
>TRBJ1-6|TRBV7-9
CASSFLDSPLHF
>TRBJ1-5|TRBV6-6
CASSYSRVHQPQHF
>TRBJ2-7|TRBV13
CASSPGLAEDYEQYF
>TRBJ2-1|TRBV7-9
CASSLRGGAPNEQFF
>TRBJ2-1|TRBV6-5
CASSSTSGIRNEQFF
>TRBJ1-6|TRBV25-1
CASRASGTNNSPLHF
>TRBJ2-1|TRBV11-2
CASSHAGDEQFF
>TRBJ1-1|TRBV7-2
CASSLSPRDTEAFF
>TRBJ1-3|TRBV11-2
CASSLGKRGNTIYF
>TRBJ1-2|TRBV7-2
CASSPNRVGGYTF
>TRBJ2-1|TRBV11-2
CASSLGGAYNEQFF
>TRBJ2-2|TRBV10-3
CAIGSVGLAGAGELFF
>TRBJ2-4|TRBV5-1
CASSSGLAIINIQYF
>TRBJ1-1|TRBV6-5
CASSWDSLNTEAFF
>TRBJ2-7|TRBV5-4
CASSPIRDNSYEQYF
>TRBJ1-5|TRBV30
CAWSVLDGANQPQHF
>TRBJ1-2|TRBV27
CASRDNTGGYGYTF
>TRBJ1-3|TRBV7-2
CASSFDRNTGNTIYF
>TRBJ2-7|TRBV4-2
CASSQDQSGTYEQYF
>TRBJ2-1|TRBV11-3
CASSLNSGSSYNEQFF
>TRBJ2-3|TRBV7-9
CASSFGQGTDTQYF